These 13 T cell receptor beta chains originate from one sample sequenced in a study of shared clonotypes between healthy human individuals. CD45RO-negative cells were positively selected for CCR7, leaving out terminally differentiated effector memory CD45RA+ cells. Clones were read by immunoSEQ multiplex PCR, and TCRdb kept only the in-frame ones, dropping some. The top ten clones hold over 1.5% of a sample with a few million clones, around 95% of them seen once. The sample taken for sequencing was naive CD8+ T cells from PBMCs. Receptors were obtained from a man aged 18 to 29 in good health. Some clones in this sample may be carry-over from other donors' samples.

V gene TRBV4-3 combines with J gene TRBJ2-3; D ambiguous. Trimming removed 0 bases at V and 4 bases at J, with 14 bases between. The germline V gene has CDR1 LGHNA and CDR2 YSLEER. This CDR3 has 16 amino acids. CDR3 sequence reads: CASSQDPPPRSDTQYF. CDR3 sequence (DNA): TGCGCCAGCAGCCAAGATCCCCCCCCGAGGTCAGATACGCAGTATTTT.

This rearrangement joins TRBV5-1 to TRBJ2-7; perhaps TRBD1 as D (6 bases). V was trimmed by 0 bases and J by 4 bases, leaving 14 bases between them. This CDR3 contains 15 residues. Germline-derived CDR1 and CDR2 are SGHRS and YFSETQ. In DNA, the CDR3 is TGCGCCAGCAGCTTGGAAGGGACATTAGTTTACGAGCAGTACTTC. It specifies CASSLEGTLVYEQYF.

This rearrangement joins TRBV27 to TRBJ2-1; no firm D call. This CDR3 has 11 residues. From germline, CDR1 is MNHEY and CDR2 SMNVEV (reference sequence). V was pared by 10 bases and J by 9 bases, with 13 bases between. CDR3 residues: CATQEGTEQFF. In DNA form, the CDR3 reads TGTGCCACCCAAGAAGGTACTGAGCAGTTCTTC.

The chain recombines TRBV6-1 with TRBJ1-2; no reliable D call. CDR1 and CDR2 (germline): MNHNS, SASEGT. Trimming took off 7 bases at V and 4 bases at J, with 16 bases between the two ends. The CDR3 consists of 14 residues. CDR3 DNA: TGTGCCAGCAAGGGATTCAGGTTCCCCTATGGCTACACCTTC. It encodes CASKGFRFPYGYTF.

In the case of this clone: This CDR3 is also generated by other DNA sequences in the sample. For the CDR3, the DNA is TGTGCCAGCAGCCCAGCAGGGGGCTACGAGCAGTACTTC. Its protein is CASSPAGGYEQYF. The chain recombines TRBV7-9 with TRBJ2-7; 7 nucleotides align to TRBD1. CDR3 length: 13 residues. The germline CDR1 and CDR2 sequences are SEHNR and FQNEAQ (reference sequence). With 5 bases clipped from V and 3 bases from J, the junction kept 4 bases outside the gene matches. Full variable domain (remainder filled in from reference TRBV7-9 and TRBJ2-7): DTGVSQNPRHKITKRGQNVTFRCDPISEHNRLYWYRQTLGQGPEFLTYFQNEAQLEKSRLLSDRFSAERPKGSFSTLEIQRTEQGDSAMYLCASSPAGGYEQYFGPGTRLTVT.

The chain is built from TRBV6-5 and TRBJ2-3, with TRBD2 identical over 10 bases. This CDR3 has 16 amino acids. With 4 bases clipped from V and 2 bases from J, the junction kept 6 bases outside the gene matches. From germline, CDR1 is MNHEY and CDR2 SVGAGI. CDR3 in amino acids: CASSFTGTSATDTQYF. The CDR3, as DNA: TGTGCCAGCAGTTTTACCGGGACTAGCGCCACAGATACGCAGTATTTT.

The chain combines TRBV29-1 with TRBJ2-3; D assignment may be TRBD1 or TRBD2 (5 bases each). V was cut by 3 bases and J by 1 base, with 17 bases left in between. This CDR3 is built from 16 residues. In germline, CDR1 is SQVTM, CDR2 ANQGSEA. Written as DNA, the CDR3 is TGCAGCGTTGAGGGGGTCTTGGCGGGCCGCACAGATACGCAGTATTTT. Protein sequence: CSVEGVLAGRTDTQYF.

The chain has TRBV5-8 and TRBJ2-3; D might be TRBD2 (5 bases). Germline lookup yields CDR1 SGHTS and CDR2 YDEGEE. This CDR3 region has 19 residues. V shed 9 bases and J shed 6 bases, with 35 bases lying between them. CDR3 DNA sequence: TGTGCCACCCCCCGAGAGATACAGACCTGGCGGGCGCAGTCCGATACGCAGTATTTT. As protein: CATPREIQTWRAQSDTQYF.

This clone has only one observation. The chain combines TRBV29-1 with TRBJ2-3; the D gene is possibly TRBD1 (5 bases). Germline values: CDR1 SQVTM, CDR2 ANQGSEA. Between the trimmed V and J ends, which lost 0 bases and 5 bases, there was a span of 15 bases. The CDR3 consists of 15 residues. CDR3 in DNA: TGCAGCGTTGAAGACGGTGCAGGGTGGGTAGATACGCAGTATTTT. This translates into CSVEDGAGWVDTQYF.

This clone was detected once. Other DNA sequences of this sample code for an identical CDR3. V usage is TRBV4-3 and J usage is TRBJ2-1, with 8 bases matching TRBD2. The CDR3 contains 14 residues. Germline trimming cut 4 bases from V and 4 bases from J; bases unmatched to any gene: 3. The V gene's germline CDR1 is LGHNA and CDR2 YSLEER. CDR3 loop: CASSPGLGYNEQFF. CDR3 nucleotides: TGCGCCAGCAGCCCGGGACTAGGTTACAATGAGCAGTTCTTC.

The chain employs TRBV19 and TRBJ1-1; D is unclear. The CDR3 is made up of 12 amino acids. Germline lookup yields CDR1 LNHDA and CDR2 SQIVND (reference sequence). Trimming cost V 3 bases and J 0 bases, with 2 bases left between them. In DNA, the CDR3 is TGTGCCAGTAGTATGCTGAACACTGAAGCTTTCTTT. Translating it yields CASSMLNTEAFF.

V is TRBV4-3 and J is TRBJ2-5, with a possible D match to TRBD2 (6 bases). With 0 bases removed from V and 5 bases from J, the gap between germline ends came to 13 bases. The CDR3 extends over 15 amino acids. The germline V gene encodes CDR1 LGHNA and CDR2 YSLEER. The CDR3 sequence is CASSQEPGEGETQYF. The DNA of the CDR3 is TGCGCCAGCAGCCAAGAACCGGGAGAGGGGGAGACCCAGTACTTC.

CDR3 nucleotides: TGCGCCAGCAGCTCTTTGCCCGATACGCAGTATTTT. Its protein is CASSSLPDTQYF. This rearrangement joins TRBV5-1 to TRBJ2-3, with D unclear. This CDR3 region has 12 residues. Trimming took off 3 bases at V and 6 bases at J, with 8 bases between the two ends. Germline CDR1 reads SGHRS; CDR2 reads YFSETQ.